The subject of this entry is one T cell receptor (beta chain). V lost 1 base to trimming and J lost 4 bases, with 10 bases between them. This CDR3 spans 14 amino acids. The germline V gene has CDR1 MNHNS and CDR2 SASEGT. Clones were sequenced by immunoSEQ multiplex PCR, and TCRdb holds only the in-frame ones, with some missing. The sample carries some 52,000 clones, approximately 92% recorded once. This specimen comes from a study of T cell changes during pregnancy in multiple sclerosis. The chain employs TRBV6-1 and TRBJ1-2; D is undetermined. Sequenced material: CD4+ T cells from peripheral blood mononuclear cells, taken in the third trimester of pregnancy. The TCR was taken from a female donor with multiple sclerosis, enrolled in a pregnancy study. CDR3 bases: TGTGCCAGCAGTGAAGTAGGAGTCCGCTATGGCTACACCTTC. It encodes CASSEVGVRYGYTF.